The sequence of this TCR beta chain was determined in a study of fetal regulatory T cell absence and autoimmunity. Clones were sequenced by immunoSEQ multiplex PCR, and TCRdb holds only the in-frame ones, with some missing. The data show 95,000 or so clones, about three quarters seen once. As for this clone: The antigen is unknown.

Germline CDR1 is LGHNA and CDR2 is YSLEER. The CDR3 is 14 residues long. Trimming left V 0 bases short and J 3 bases short, with 9 bases between. General study results and limits: TRB gene family usage was broadly similar in cord blood and pancreas.

The J gene is TRBJ2-7, the V gene TRBV4-3; the D is unclear. The source material was pancreas tissue. This receptor was taken from a male donor with IPEX syndrome. CDR3 DNA sequence: TGCGCCAGCAGCCAAGATGTCGTGGGCTACGAGCAGTACTTC. This codes for CASSQDVVGYEQYF.